This T cell receptor (beta chain) was captured by sequencing in a study of blood T cells in healthy people across ages. Whole-study results and caveats: The long-lived group displayed more naive CD4+ cells, plus higher diversity, than the aged donors did.

A remark on this clonotype: Its antigen remains unidentified.

The CDR3 has 13 residues. V was cut by 10 bases and J by 7 bases, with 15 bases left in between. The germline gives CDR1 KGHDR, CDR2 SFDVKD. Primers used in a second PCR of roughly 7 to 12 cycles were a sample-barcoded 5' primer and a J-beta primer mix. Template switching added a 12-random-nucleotide identifier to every cDNA molecule. Every individual sample yielded 2.5 million or more paired-end reads (each containing CDR3). Each CDR3 protein gets one entry after TCRdb re-called the 5' RACE reads with MiXCR. The sample records roughly 1,100,000 distinct CDR3 sequences, approximately 25% being singletons. Separately, the same data were catalogued under a study of T cells of mothers and their children. From that study: Using approximately 1.5 ug per 15 ul, all extracted RNA underwent cDNA synthesis.

The receptor comes from a girl between 2 and 10 years old in good health. Sequencing was done on a sample of blood. V usage is TRBV24-1 and J usage is TRBJ1-4; tentatively, D is TRBD1 (5 bases). The CDR3 region is CATRSGGSEKLFF. The CDR3 region has the DNA TGTGCCACACGGTCCGGGGGGAGTGAAAAACTGTTTTTT.